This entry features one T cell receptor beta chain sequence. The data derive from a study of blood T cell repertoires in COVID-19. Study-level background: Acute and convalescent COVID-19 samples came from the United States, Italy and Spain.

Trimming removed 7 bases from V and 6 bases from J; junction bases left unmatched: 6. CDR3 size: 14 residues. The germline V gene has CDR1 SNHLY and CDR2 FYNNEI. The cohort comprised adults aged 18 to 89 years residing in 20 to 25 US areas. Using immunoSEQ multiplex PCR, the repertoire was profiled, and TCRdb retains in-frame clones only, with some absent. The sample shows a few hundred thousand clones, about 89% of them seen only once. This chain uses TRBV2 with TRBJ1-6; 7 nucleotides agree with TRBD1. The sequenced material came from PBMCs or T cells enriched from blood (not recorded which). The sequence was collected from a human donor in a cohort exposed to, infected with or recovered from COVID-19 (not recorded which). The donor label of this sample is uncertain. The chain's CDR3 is CASILTGANSPLHF. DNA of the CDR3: TGTGCCAGCATTCTTACAGGGGCTAATTCACCCCTCCACTTT.